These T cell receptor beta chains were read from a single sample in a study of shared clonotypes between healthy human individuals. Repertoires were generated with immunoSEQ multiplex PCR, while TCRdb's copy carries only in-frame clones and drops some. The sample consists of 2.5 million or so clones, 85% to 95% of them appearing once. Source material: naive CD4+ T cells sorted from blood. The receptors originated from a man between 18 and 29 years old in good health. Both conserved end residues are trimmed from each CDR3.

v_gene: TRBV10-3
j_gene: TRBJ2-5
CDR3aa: AISTGGGETQY

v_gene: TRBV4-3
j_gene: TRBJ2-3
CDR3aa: ASSQDLTSPASGTTDTQY

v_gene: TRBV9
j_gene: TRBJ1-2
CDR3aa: ASSVGLGMGYGYT

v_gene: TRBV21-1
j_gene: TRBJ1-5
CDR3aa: ASSKPRQGANDQPQH

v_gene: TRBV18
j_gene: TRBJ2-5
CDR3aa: ASSLGTVQETQY

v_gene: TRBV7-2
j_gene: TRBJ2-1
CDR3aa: ASSLVQTEQF

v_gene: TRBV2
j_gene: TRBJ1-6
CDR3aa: ASRRDRGDGSPLH

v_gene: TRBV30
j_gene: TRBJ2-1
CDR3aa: AWSRDRGSYNEQF

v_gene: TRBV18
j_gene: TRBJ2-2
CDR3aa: ASSPPSGVGELF

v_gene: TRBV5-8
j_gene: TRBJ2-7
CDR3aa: ASSSDRGYHEQY

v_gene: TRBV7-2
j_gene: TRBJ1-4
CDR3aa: ASSLALAVQGEKLF

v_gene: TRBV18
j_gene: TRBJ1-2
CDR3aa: ASSALGQGARGYT